Listed below are T cell receptor beta chains from one sample, sequenced in a study of blood T cell repertoires in COVID-19. TCRdb keeps only in-frame clones here, not all; method: immunoSEQ multiplex PCR. The table records 90,000 to 150,000 clones, 85% of them present only once. Specimen: peripheral blood. The origin of the receptors is a man aged 80 or over with acute or convalescent COVID-19. CDR3s include the opening cysteine and the closing phenylalanine or tryptophan. D genes are given only for firm matches. A row's size may be missing; if present it is once, few, many or a size class.

D	size	V	length	J	DNA	CDR3
NA	NA	TRBV18	14	TRBJ1-1	TGTGCCAGCTCACCTTTAGGGGCGCAAACTGAAGCTTTCTTT	CASSPLGAQTEAFF
NA	NA	TRBV2	15	TRBJ1-1	TGTGCCAGCAGTTTCGGACAGACCATGAACACTGAAGCTTTCTTT	CASSFGQTMNTEAFF
TRBD1	medium-sized	TRBV7-3	13	TRBJ1-2	TGTGCCAGCAGCGCCGGGACAGGGGATGGCTACACCTTC	CASSAGTGDGYTF
TRBD2	NA	TRBV12-3/TRBV12-4	13	TRBJ2-7	TGTGCCAGCAGTTTTACGGAGCGGGATGGGCAGTACTTC	CASSFTERDGQYF
NA	NA	TRBV21-1	13	TRBJ1-1	TGTGCCAGCAGCAAAGTTGAGGAGGGGCAAGCTTTCTTT	CASSKVEEGQAFF
NA	NA	TRBV3-1/TRBV3-2	13	TRBJ2-2	TGTGCCAGCAGCCGCACTAGCAGCGGGGAGCTGTTTTTT	CASSRTSSGELFF
TRBD1	NA	TRBV5-1	14	TRBJ2-7	TGCGCCAGCCTGACAGGGCCAGGGTCCTACGAGCAGTACTTC	CASLTGPGSYEQYF
TRBD1	NA	TRBV6-6	13	TRBJ1-2	TGTGCCAGCAGTTACCGGACAGGGGATGGCTACACCTTC	CASSYRTGDGYTF
NA	NA	TRBV7-9	16	TRBJ1-4	TGTGCCAGCAGCTTAGTCCCCGCAGGGGATGGAGAAAAACTGTTTTTT	CASSLVPAGDGEKLFF
NA	NA	TRBV5-5	14	TRBJ2-1	TGTGCCAGCAGCCCTACTAGCTCCTACAATGAGCAGTTCTTC	CASSPTSSYNEQFF
NA	NA	TRBV9	15	TRBJ1-2	TGTGCCAGCAGCGTAGAGCAGGGGAGGGCGGGGGGCTACACCTTC	CASSVEQGRAGGYTF
TRBD2	NA	TRBV19	16	TRBJ2-3	TGTGCCAGTAGTGCCGGGACTAGCGCTAGCACAGATACGCAGTATTTT	CASSAGTSASTDTQYF
TRBD2	NA	TRBV5-4	16	TRBJ2-1	TGTGCCAGCGCGACTAGCGGGGGAACTTCCTACAATGAGCAGTTCTTC	CASATSGGTSYNEQFF
NA	NA	TRBV14	16	TRBJ2-7	TGTGCCAGCAGCCAAGGCCGGCAGGGAAGCTCCTACGAGCAGTACTTC	CASSQGRQGSSYEQYF
TRBD1	NA	TRBV18	16	TRBJ1-2	TGTGCCAGCTCACCACTACCAGGGACAGCAAACTATGGCTACACCTTC	CASSPLPGTANYGYTF
TRBD1	NA	TRBV19	14	TRBJ2-1	TGTGCCAGTAGTATAGGGACAGGATACAATGAGCAGTTCTTC	CASSIGTGYNEQFF
TRBD2	NA	TRBV18	14	TRBJ2-1	TGTGCCAGCGCGACTAGCGGGGGTGGAAATGAGCAGTTCTTC	CASATSGGGNEQFF